Presented here are 7 T cell receptor beta chains from one specimen sequenced in a study of CD8+ T cells in alopecia areata. Once RNA had been extracted, it was reverse transcribed into cDNA to act as the sequencing template. Measured with immunoSEQ multiplex PCR; TCRdb has only the in-frame clones, and not every one. The table has some 200,000 clones, around 50% seen once. Sequenced material: CD4+ T cells sorted from blood, taken at week 0. The receptors here all came from a human donor with alopecia areata.

The table lists this clone with a few counts. This chain uses TRBV6-4 with TRBJ2-1, with 8 bases lining up with TRBD2. The CDR3 has 14 amino acids. The V and J ends lost 6 bases and 10 bases, in that order; junction bases with no gene match: 11. The germline gives CDR1 MRHNA, CDR2 SNTAGT. The CDR3 is CASSLGAGVGEQFF. Written as DNA, the CDR3 is TGTGCCAGCAGCCTAGGAGCGGGGGTAGGGGAGCAGTTCTTC.

This clone was recorded a few times. The genes are TRBV29-1 and TRBJ1-2; TRBD1 matches 7 bases. Germline-derived CDR1 and CDR2 are SQVTM and ANQGSEA. With 7 bases clipped from V and 4 bases from J, the junction kept 9 bases outside the gene matches. The CDR3 length is 13 residues. DNA for the CDR3: TGCAGCGCCCTTCCCCGACAGGGCTATGGCTACACCTTC. Its protein product is CSALPRQGYGYTF.

The rearrangement uses TRBV19 and TRBJ1-2, with D hard to call. Looked up from germline, CDR1 is LNHDA and CDR2 is SQIVND (reference sequence). This CDR3 spans 12 amino acids. V lost 5 bases and J lost 6, with 10 bases in between. The CDR3 bases are TGTGCCAGTAGTGGTGGGTCGGATGGCTACACCTTC. Protein product: CASSGGSDGYTF.

V and J are TRBV20-1 and TRBJ1-2; D is unresolved. This CDR3 region has 11 residues. Germline values: CDR1 DFQATT, CDR2 SNEGSKA (reference sequence). With 0 bases removed from V and 7 bases from J, the gap between germline ends came to 6 bases. In DNA form, the CDR3 reads TGCAGTGCTAGAGACCCCTTTGGCTACACCTTC. This sequence encodes CSARDPFGYTF.

The gene calls are TRBV30 and TRBJ1-2, with 8 nucleotides matching TRBD1. The V gene end was trimmed by 1 base and the J gene end by 4 bases; junction bases not matched to a gene: 8. Germline V gene lookup returns CDR1 GTSNPN and CDR2 SVGIG (reference sequence). The CDR3 is 15 residues long. CDR3 loop: CAWSDPGGSRYGYTF. The CDR3 nucleotides are TGTGCCTGGAGTGACCCAGGGGGCAGCCGCTATGGCTACACCTTC.

This clone was found a few times. This chain links TRBV6-5 with TRBJ2-1; D is unclear. The CDR3 covers 12 residues. CDR1 MNHEY and CDR2 SVGAGI come from the germline V gene. V lost 6 bases and J 3 bases, leaving 6 bases between the germline ends. The CDR3 coding sequence is TGTGCCAGCAGCCCGGGCTACAATGAGCAGTTCTTC. Translated, it gives CASSPGYNEQFF.

This clone was seen only a few times. V gene TRBV29-1 combines with J gene TRBJ2-5; D unclear. CDR1 and CDR2 (germline): SQVTM, ANQGSEA. V lost 0 bases, J lost 4 bases, and 18 bases lay in between. CDR3 length: 16 residues. For the CDR3, the DNA is TGCAGCGTTGAAGATCGCAGGATACTGAGTCGAGAGACCCAGTACTTC. Amino acids: CSVEDRRILSRETQYF.